This TCR beta chain was observed in a study of blood T cell repertoires in COVID-19. About the study: Acute-phase and convalescent COVID-19 samples originated in the United States, Italy and Spain.

V lost 7 bases, J lost 8 bases, and 6 bases stayed unmatched. Looked up from germline, CDR1 is SGHRS and CDR2 is YFSETQ. The CDR3 is 14 amino acids. Some clones are missing from TCRdb's copy, which holds only in-frame ones; the method was immunoSEQ multiplex PCR. The sample holds approximately 150,000 clones, 80% to 90% seen once. The chain recombines TRBV5-1 with TRBJ2-2; the match to TRBD2 covers 12 bases. Sequenced sample: peripheral blood. This clonotype was sampled from a man between 65 and 79 years old with acute or convalescent COVID-19. CDR3 DNA sequence: TGCGCCAGCGTGGGACTAGCGGGTTCGGGGGAGCTGTTTTTT. It specifies CASVGLAGSGELFF.